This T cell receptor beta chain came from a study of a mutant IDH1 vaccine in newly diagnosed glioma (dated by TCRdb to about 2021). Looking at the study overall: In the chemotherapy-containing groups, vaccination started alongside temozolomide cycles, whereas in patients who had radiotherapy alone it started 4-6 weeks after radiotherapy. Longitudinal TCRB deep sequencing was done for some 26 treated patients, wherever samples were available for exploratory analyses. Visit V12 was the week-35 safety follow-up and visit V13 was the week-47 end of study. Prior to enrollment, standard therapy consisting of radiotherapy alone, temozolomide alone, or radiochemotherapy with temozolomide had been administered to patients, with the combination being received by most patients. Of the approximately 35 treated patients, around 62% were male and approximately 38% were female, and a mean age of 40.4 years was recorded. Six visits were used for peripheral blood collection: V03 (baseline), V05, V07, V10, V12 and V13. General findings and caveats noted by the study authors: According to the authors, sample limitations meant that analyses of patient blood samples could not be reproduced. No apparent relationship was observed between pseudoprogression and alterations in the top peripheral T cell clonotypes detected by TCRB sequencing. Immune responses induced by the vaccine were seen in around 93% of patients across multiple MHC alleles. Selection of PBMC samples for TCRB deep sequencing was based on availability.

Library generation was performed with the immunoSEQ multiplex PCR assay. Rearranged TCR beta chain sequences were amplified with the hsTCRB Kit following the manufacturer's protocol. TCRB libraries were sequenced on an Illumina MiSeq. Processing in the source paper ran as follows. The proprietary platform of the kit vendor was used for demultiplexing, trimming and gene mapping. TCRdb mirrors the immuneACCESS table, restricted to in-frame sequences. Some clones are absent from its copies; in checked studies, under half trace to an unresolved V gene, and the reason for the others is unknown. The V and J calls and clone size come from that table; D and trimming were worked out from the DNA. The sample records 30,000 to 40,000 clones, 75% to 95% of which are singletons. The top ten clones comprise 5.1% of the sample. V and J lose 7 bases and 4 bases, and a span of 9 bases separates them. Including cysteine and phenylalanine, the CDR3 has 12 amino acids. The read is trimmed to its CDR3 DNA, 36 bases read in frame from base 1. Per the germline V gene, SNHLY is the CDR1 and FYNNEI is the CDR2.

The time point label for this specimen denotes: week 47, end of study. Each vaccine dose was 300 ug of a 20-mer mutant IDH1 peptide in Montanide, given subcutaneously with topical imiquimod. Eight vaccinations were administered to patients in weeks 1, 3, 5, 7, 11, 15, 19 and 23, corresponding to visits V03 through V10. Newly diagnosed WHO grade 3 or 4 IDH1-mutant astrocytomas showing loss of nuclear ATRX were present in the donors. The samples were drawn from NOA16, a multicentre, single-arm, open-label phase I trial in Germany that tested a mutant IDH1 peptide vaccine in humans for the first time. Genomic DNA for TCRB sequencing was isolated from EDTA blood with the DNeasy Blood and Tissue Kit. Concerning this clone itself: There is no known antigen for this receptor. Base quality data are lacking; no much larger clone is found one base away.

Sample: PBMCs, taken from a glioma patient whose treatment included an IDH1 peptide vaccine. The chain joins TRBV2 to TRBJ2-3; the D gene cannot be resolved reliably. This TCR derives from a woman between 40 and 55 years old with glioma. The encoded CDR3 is CASTLTADTQYF. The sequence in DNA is TGTGCCAGCACCCTCACGGCAGATACGCAGTATTTT.